Below, one TCR beta chain is given with its context. Its antigen is as yet unknown. The data were taken from a study of cytomegalovirus exposure and HLA in healthy donors. Trimming removed 3 bases from V and 5 bases from J; junction bases left unmatched: 4. Germline V CDR1 and CDR2: LNHNV, YYDKDF (reference sequence). CDR3 length equals 15 residues. Both 60 Vbeta primers and 13 Jbeta primers went into the PCR. Produced via immunoSEQ multiplex PCR; TCRdb's table is partial and in-frame only. The table records about 82,000 clones, 65% to 85% of them present only once. Study conclusions and caveats: Later analysis demonstrated an association between a missense DCLRE1C variant and TCR beta V- and J-gene trimming.

The sequence derives from a man aged 45-65 years in good health and CMV-seronegative. The V and J genes are TRBV15 and TRBJ2-1, with 10 bases lining up with TRBD2. Sequenced: PBMCs. The CDR3 nucleotides read TGTGCCACCAGCAGTGAGCGGGGGGGGCACAATGAGCAGTTCTTC. Its translation is CATSSERGGHNEQFF.